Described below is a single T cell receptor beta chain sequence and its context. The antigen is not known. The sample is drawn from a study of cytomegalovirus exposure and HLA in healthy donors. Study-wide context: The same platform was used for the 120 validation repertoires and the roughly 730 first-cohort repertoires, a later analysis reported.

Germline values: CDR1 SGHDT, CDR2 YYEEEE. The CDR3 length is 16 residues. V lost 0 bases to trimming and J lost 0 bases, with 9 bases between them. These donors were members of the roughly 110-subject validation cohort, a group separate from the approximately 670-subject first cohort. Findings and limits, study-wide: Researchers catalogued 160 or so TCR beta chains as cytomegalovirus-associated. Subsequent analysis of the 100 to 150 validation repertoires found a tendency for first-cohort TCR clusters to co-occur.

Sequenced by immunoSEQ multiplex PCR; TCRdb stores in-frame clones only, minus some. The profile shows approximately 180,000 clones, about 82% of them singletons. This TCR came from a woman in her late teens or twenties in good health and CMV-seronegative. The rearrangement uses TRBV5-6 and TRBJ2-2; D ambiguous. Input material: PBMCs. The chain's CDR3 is CASSLVHRANTGELFF. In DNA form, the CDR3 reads TGTGCCAGCAGCTTGGTGCACAGAGCGAACACCGGGGAGCTGTTTTTT.